This T cell receptor (beta chain) came from a study of blood T cell repertoires in COVID-19. The overall study: Whether acute or convalescent, the COVID-19 samples came from the United States, Italy and Spain. PBMCs, B-cell-depleted T cells, or T cells provided the cDNA or gDNA that made up the material.

Using immunoSEQ multiplex PCR, the repertoire was profiled, and TCRdb retains in-frame clones only, with some absent. The sample yields 150,000 to 180,000 clones, around 85% seen once. CDR1 is SGDLS and CDR2 is YYNGEE in the germline V gene. CDR3 size: 16 residues. V lost 3 bases and J lost 5; bases outside the gene matches: 11. The TCR sequence derives from a woman aged 55-69 years with acute or convalescent COVID-19. The chain carries TRBV9 and TRBJ1-1, with 9 positions matching TRBD1. The specimen was peripheral blood. CDR3 DNA sequence: TGTGCCAGCAGCGCTGCGATCGGGACAGGGACAACTGAAGCTTTCTTT. Protein sequence: CASSAAIGTGTTEAFF.